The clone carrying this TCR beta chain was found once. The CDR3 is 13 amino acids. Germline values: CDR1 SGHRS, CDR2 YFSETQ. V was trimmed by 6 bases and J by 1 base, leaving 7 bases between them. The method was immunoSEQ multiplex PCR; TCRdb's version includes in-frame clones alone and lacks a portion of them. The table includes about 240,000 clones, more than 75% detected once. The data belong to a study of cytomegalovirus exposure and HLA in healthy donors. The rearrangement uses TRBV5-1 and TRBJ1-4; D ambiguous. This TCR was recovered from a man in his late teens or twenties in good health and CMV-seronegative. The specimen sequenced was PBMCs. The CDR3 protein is CASMRETNEKLFF. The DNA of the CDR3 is TGCGCCAGCATGAGGGAAACTAATGAAAAACTGTTTTTT.